Listed here are 25 T cell receptor beta chains from one sample, sequenced in a study of early T cells in non-severe SARS-CoV-2 infection. TCRdb analysed the 5' RACE reads with MiXCR anew, one entry per CDR3 protein. The sample consists of 50,000 to 60,000 distinct CDR3 sequences, about 7.1% of them appearing once. The source was whole blood, collected at baseline. These receptors were obtained from an adult who was a healthcare worker with PCR-confirmed SARS-CoV-2 infection or an uninfected control (not recorded which).

The rearrangement joins TRBV18 to TRBJ2-5, with 8 nucleotides matching TRBD1. CDR1 is KGHSH and CDR2 is LQKENI in the germline V gene. The V gene end was trimmed by 4 bases and the J gene end by 4 bases; junction bases not matched to a gene: 5. This CDR3 spans 14 amino acids. CDR3 sequence: CASSRTGIGETQYF. DNA of the CDR3: TGTGCCAGCTCACGGACAGGGATCGGAGAGACCCAGTACTTC.

This clonotype showed up just a few times. This sequence joins TRBV28 and TRBJ2-1, with 8 bases aligning to TRBD2. Germline values: CDR1 MDHEN, CDR2 SYDVKM. V lost 6 bases and J lost 7; bases outside the gene matches: 8. The CDR3 has 14 residues. The CDR3 DNA follows: TGTGCCAGCAGGGTCGGGGGGGCATTGAATGAGCAGTTCTTC. Translated: CASRVGGALNEQFF.

The rearrangement uses TRBV7-9 and TRBJ1-2; D uncertain. The CDR3 runs to 12 residues. The V end lost 2 bases, the J end lost 11 bases, and 12 bases lay between the germline ends. The V gene's germline CDR1 is SEHNR and CDR2 FQNEAQ (reference sequence). CDR3 loop: CASSLSGVGYTF. The CDR3 coding sequence is TGTGCCAGCAGCTTATCCGGGGTTGGTTACACCTTC.

In its sample, this clonotype was seen many times. This sequence joins TRBV13 and TRBJ2-3; D unresolved. V lost 1 base, J lost 5 bases, and 7 bases lay in between. The CDR3 consists of 13 residues. Per germline, CDR1 PRHDT and CDR2 FYEKMQ (reference sequence). The CDR3 spells CASSLAVEDTQYF. Written as DNA, the CDR3 is TGTGCCAGCAGCTTAGCGGTCGAAGATACGCAGTATTTT.

This clonotype was recorded at least ten times. The chain uses TRBV9 and TRBJ2-3; the match to TRBD2 covers 7 bases. The CDR3 contains 14 residues. Trimming took 1 base from V and 4 from J; bases not matched to a gene: 3. Germline assignment: CDR1 SGDLS and CDR2 YYNGEE. The CDR3 spells CASSVLAGADTQYF. The DNA of the CDR3 is TGTGCCAGCAGCGTACTGGCGGGGGCAGATACGCAGTATTTT.

This clonotype is medium-sized in the sample. This chain links TRBV27 with TRBJ1-5; maybe TRBD1 (5 bases). Trimming cost V 4 bases and J 3 bases, with 10 bases left between them. The CDR3 is 14 amino acids. Looked up from germline, CDR1 is MNHEY and CDR2 is SMNVEV (reference sequence). CDR3 bases: TGTGCCAGCAGTTGGGGCGCAGACAATCAGCCCCAGCATTTT. It is translated as CASSWGADNQPQHF.

By share, this clonotype ranks as medium-sized. The J gene is TRBJ1-1, the V gene TRBV12-5; D is ambiguous. The CDR3 length is 12 residues. V dropped 6 bases and J dropped 1 base, with 6 bases sitting between them. Per germline, CDR1 LGHNT and CDR2 FRNRAP. This CDR3 is CASGDQNTEAFF. The CDR3, as DNA: TGTGCTAGTGGGGACCAGAACACTGAAGCTTTCTTT.

This chain links TRBV30 with TRBJ2-7; 8 nucleotides agree with TRBD1. The CDR3 spans 13 residues. Germline-derived CDR1 and CDR2 are GTSNPN and SVGIG (reference sequence). V lost 1 base and J lost 2; bases outside the gene matches: 1. CDR3 nucleotides: TGTGCCTGGAGTGGGACAGGGCCCTACGAGCAGTACTTC. It codes for CAWSGTGPYEQYF. The whole variable domain, filled in from reference TRBV30 and TRBJ2-7, reads SQTIHQWPATLVQPVGSPLSLECTVEGTSNPNLYWYRQAAGRGLQLLFYSVGIGQISSEVPQNLSASRPQDRQFILSSKKLLLSDSGFYLCAWSGTGPYEQYFGPGTRLTVT.

This chain joins TRBV4-3 and TRBJ2-3; 7 bases line up with TRBD2. Germline CDR1 is LGHNA and CDR2 is YSLEER. The CDR3 is made up of 17 amino acids. Unmatched junction bases numbered 6, after V lost 0 bases and J lost 0 bases. CDR3 nucleotide sequence: TGCGCCAGCAGCCAAGAGTTCGGCGGGGGTAGCACAGATACGCAGTATTTT. This gives the protein CASSQEFGGGSTDTQYF.

V is TRBV7-8 and J is TRBJ2-7, with 10 bases matching TRBD1. The V segment lost 3 bases and the J segment 5 bases; nucleotides outside the gene matches: 4. The CDR3 loop spans 14 amino acids. Per the germline V gene, CDR1 is SGHVS and CDR2 is FQNEAQ. The CDR3 loop reads CASSFWDRGNEQYF. For the CDR3, the DNA is TGTGCCAGCAGCTTCTGGGACAGGGGCAACGAGCAGTACTTC.

Ten or more counts support this clonotype. The V call is TRBV6-6, the J call TRBJ2-7, with D perhaps matching TRBD1 or TRBD2 (5 bases each). The germline gives CDR1 MNHNY, CDR2 SVGAGI (reference sequence). The CDR3 is 16 residues long. Between the trimmed V and J ends, which lost 2 bases and 3 bases, there was a span of 17 bases. The CDR3 is CASSYGTSSQRYEQYF. In DNA, the CDR3 is TGTGCCAGCAGTTACGGGACCTCAAGTCAGCGCTACGAGCAGTACTTC.

This clonotype occurred many times. This rearrangement joins TRBV28 to TRBJ1-1; D gene uncertain. The CDR3 sequence is 14 residues long. V gave up 5 bases and J gave up 3 bases, with 13 bases separating them. Per the germline V gene, CDR1 is MDHEN and CDR2 is SYDVKM. Written as DNA, the CDR3 is TGTGCCAGCAGTCTATTTCGGGCAGACACTGAAGCTTTCTTT. It encodes CASSLFRADTEAFF.

In this sample, this clonotype turned up many times. The chain is built from TRBV20-1 and TRBJ1-2, with a weak D call TRBD1 (5 bases). The CDR3 runs 13 residues. Deletions cut 1 base from V and 0 bases from J, with 6 bases between. The germline gives CDR1 DFQATT, CDR2 SNEGSKA (reference sequence). The CDR3 bases are TGCAGTGCTAGAGGGACACCTAACTATGGCTACACCTTC. Amino acid sequence: CSARGTPNYGYTF.

This clonotype was seen a handful of times. This chain links TRBV6-2 or TRBV6-3 with TRBJ1-2; D is uncertain. V gave up 5 bases and J gave up 4 bases, with 14 bases separating them. Germline loops: CDR1 MNHEY, CDR2 SVGEGT. This CDR3 has 14 residues. The CDR3 reads CASSLNPDRYGYTF. Here the CDR3 DNA reads TGTGCCAGCAGTCTCAACCCGGACCGCTATGGCTACACCTTC.

V and J are TRBV20-1 and TRBJ2-1; the match to TRBD2 covers 16 bases. Germline V gene data show CDR1 as DFQATT and CDR2 as SNEGSKA (reference sequence). The V segment lost 4 bases and the J segment 3 bases; nucleotides outside the gene matches: 3. The CDR3 spans 16 residues. CDR3 amino acids: CSAKGLAGGNYNEQFF. The CDR3 region has the DNA TGCAGTGCTAAGGGACTAGCGGGGGGGAACTACAATGAGCAGTTCTTC.

This clonotype was counted at least ten times. The rearrangement joins TRBV25-1 to TRBJ1-5; possibly TRBD1 for D (6 bases). This CDR3 is built from 15 residues. The V gene lost 5 bases and the J gene lost 2 bases, with 13 bases spanning the gap. Germline CDR1 reads MGHDK; CDR2 reads SYGVNS. The CDR3 loop reads CASSQAGGGNQPQHF. The CDR3 DNA follows: TGTGCCAGCAGTCAGGCTGGGGGCGGCAATCAGCCCCAGCATTTT.

This clonotype was seen more than once but under ten times. DNA for the CDR3: TGCAGTGCACCCTGGACAGGACCGAAGGATTCACCCCTCCACTTT. This gives the protein CSAPWTGPKDSPLHF. This chain links TRBV20-1 with TRBJ1-6, with 7 bases matching TRBD1. The CDR3 spans 15 residues. V lost 6 bases and J lost 8; bases outside the gene matches: 13. The germline gives CDR1 DFQATT, CDR2 SNEGSKA (reference sequence).

The chain employs TRBV20-1 and TRBJ2-1; perhaps TRBD2 as D (7 bases). CDR1 is DFQATT, CDR2 SNEGSKA, per germline (reference sequence). V was cut by 7 bases and J by 2 bases, with 15 bases left in between. The CDR3 has 14 residues. The CDR3 bases are TGCAGTGTCCCGGGGGGCATCACCTACAATGAGCAGTTCTTC. Translating gives CSVPGGITYNEQFF.

This clonotype was recorded a few times. The DNA for the CDR3 is TGTGCCAGCAGTCCGGCCCCCTCAGGGAAGGAGACCCAGTACTTC. Translating it yields CASSPAPSGKETQYF. This chain links TRBV6-5 with TRBJ2-5, with a weak D call TRBD1 (5 bases). This CDR3 region has 15 residues. The V gene's germline CDR1 is MNHEY and CDR2 SVGAGI. V dropped 5 bases and J dropped 5 bases, with 18 bases sitting between them.

This clonotype has at least ten counts. Here the CDR3 reads CASSLAPLENQPQHF. The CDR3 nucleotides read TGTGCCAGCAGTTTGGCCCCCTTGGAAAATCAGCCCCAGCATTTT. V and J are TRBV27 and TRBJ1-5; D not certain. This CDR3 is built from 15 residues. In germline, CDR1 is MNHEY, CDR2 SMNVEV (reference sequence). The germline V and J ends were trimmed by 3 bases and 4 bases, with 13 bases remaining between them.

As for this clonotype: The CDR3 end shows no conserved phenylalanine or tryptophan, and so a read error is likely. V usage is TRBV28 and J usage is TRBJ2-3, with D maybe TRBD2 (6 bases). CDR1 is MDHEN, CDR2 SYDVKM, per germline. The CDR3 loop spans 15 amino acids. Trimming cost V 6 bases and J 4 bases, with 17 bases left between them. The CDR3 DNA reads TGTGCCAGCAGCCATACTAGCTCTGGGGCAGATACGCAGTATTCT. Translated: CASSHTSSGADTQYS.

In this sample, this clonotype turned up many times. The rearrangement joins TRBV29-1 to TRBJ2-1; 7 bases fit TRBD1. V lost 7 bases to trimming and J lost 7 bases; unmatched junction nucleotides: 16. Germline CDR1 is SQVTM and CDR2 is ANQGSEA. The CDR3 loop spans 15 amino acids. The CDR3 DNA sequence: TGCAGCGCGCACCGGACAGGACAGGAATCTAATGAGCAGTTCTTC. Translating it yields CSAHRTGQESNEQFF.

On this clonotype itself: Sequence at one end of the junction differs from germline and may be a read error. J is TRBJ2-5 and V is TRBV20-1; TRBD2 might be the D (5 bases). Germline V gene lookup returns CDR1 DFQATT and CDR2 SNEGSKA (reference sequence). This CDR3 has 13 residues. CDR3 DNA sequence: TGCAGCGCTAGCCGGGCCTACGCGGAGACCCAGTACTTC. Encoded protein: CSASRAYAETQYF.

The count of this clonotype is one. The V call is TRBV20-1, the J call TRBJ2-3; the match to TRBD2 covers 12 bases. The CDR3 runs to 14 residues. With V trimmed by 5 bases and J by 0 bases, 0 bases remained unmatched. The germline gives CDR1 DFQATT, CDR2 SNEGSKA (reference sequence). The CDR3 DNA reads as TGCAGTGCTGGGACTAGCGGGAGCACAGATACGCAGTATTTT. It translates to CSAGTSGSTDTQYF.

A few counts support this clonotype. The gene calls are TRBV20-1 and TRBJ2-4; D may match TRBD1 or TRBD2 (6 bases each). The CDR3 has 16 amino acids. Between the trimmed V and J ends, which lost 5 bases and 3 bases, there was a span of 20 bases. Germline V gives CDR1 DFQATT, CDR2 SNEGSKA (reference sequence). In DNA form, the CDR3 reads TGCAGTGCTCCATCTAACCCGGGGGCGTTCAAAAACATTCAGTACTTC. Translated, it gives CSAPSNPGAFKNIQYF.